This TCR beta chain was captured by sequencing in a study of beta chain features in type 1 diabetes. Study in general: The study found patients and healthy donors alike in age, gender and cell yields.

Findings of the study overall: Reads derived from cDNA could over-represent cells showing high TCR expression. For Type 1 diabetes patients, all four CD4+ subsets carried TCRB CDR3s that were moderately but significantly shorter. Individuals with type 1 diabetes displayed fewer insertions and more deletions at VDJ junctions.

Reverse transcribing all isolated RNA meant expressed TCRB transcripts were sequenced. There were approximately 3.5 million reads on average in the naive, central memory and regulatory T cell samples. The data were produced by immunoSEQ multiplex PCR, yet TCRdb's version contains in-frame clones alone and is incomplete. In the table there are about 660,000 clones, 11% to 15% of which are singletons. There are a few counts of this clone. Its matching antigen is unknown. The sequenced sample was naive CD4+ T cells from blood. The TCR was taken from a man in his late teens or twenties with type 1 diabetes.

CDR3 sequence (DNA): TGTGCCAGCAGCGTAGGTCCCAGCACAGATACGCAGTATTTT. This sequence encodes CASSVGPSTDTQYF. This rearrangement joins TRBV9 to TRBJ2-3; no firm D call. CDR3 length: 14 amino acids. V lost 0 bases to trimming and J lost 0 bases, with 5 bases between them. Germline V gene data show CDR1 as SGDLS and CDR2 as YYNGEE.